This T cell receptor beta chain was profiled in a study of T cell responses to AZD1222 COVID-19 vaccine. Sequencing was performed with immunoSEQ multiplex PCR; in TCRdb, only in-frame clones are kept and a portion is missing. The sample has about 180,000 clones, about 89% seen once. Per germline, CDR1 SGHAT and CDR2 FQNNGV. V lost 5 bases to trimming and J lost 0 bases, with 8 bases between them. The CDR3 covers 14 residues. The origin of this receptor is an adult in good health. The source material was peripheral blood, sampled on day 0 of AZD1222 vaccination. The chain carries TRBV11-2 and TRBJ2-1; D remains ambiguous. The DNA for the CDR3 is TGTGCCAGCAGCCTGGGTGCCTCCTACAATGAGCAGTTCTTC. Its translation is CASSLGASYNEQFF. Full variable domain (outside the CDR3, taken from reference TRBV11-2 and TRBJ2-1): EAGVAQSPRYKIIEKRQSVAFWCNPISGHATLYWYQQILGQGPKLLIQFQNNGVVDDSQLPKDRFSAERLKGVDSTLKIQPAKLEDSAVYLCASSLGASYNEQFFGPGTRLTVL.